What follows are 27 T cell receptor beta chains derived from one specimen sequenced in a study of blood T cells in healthy people across ages. A second PCR of 7 to 11 cycles used a sample-barcoded 5' primer and a J-beta primer mix. TCRdb ran MiXCR on the 5' RACE reads and lists one entry per CDR3 protein. The sample includes hundreds of thousands of distinct CDR3 sequences, 29% of them seen just once. The sequencing sample was made of blood. The receptors derive from a woman older than 75 in good health.

This clonotype came up many times. This sequence joins TRBV6-5 and TRBJ2-7; 8 bases agree with TRBD2. Trimming cost V 0 bases and J 7 bases; bases outside gene matches: 8. From germline, CDR1 is MNHEY and CDR2 SVGAGI. The CDR3 loop spans 15 amino acids. CDR3 DNA sequence: TGTGCCAGCAGTTACTCGACCGGGGGGGCCGTTGAGCAGTACTTC. It is translated as CASSYSTGGAVEQYF.

The J gene is TRBJ1-5, the V gene TRBV20-1, with 7 bases identical to TRBD1. V dropped 2 bases and J dropped 5; count of bases not matched to a gene: 6. CDR3 length equals 14 residues. CDR1 is DFQATT and CDR2 is SNEGSKA in the germline V gene (reference sequence). CDR3 coding DNA: TGCAGTGCTAGAATAGGGGGCGCATATCAGCCCCAGCATTTT. This translates into CSARIGGAYQPQHF.

There are a few counts of this clonotype. The chain is built from TRBV15 and TRBJ1-5; tentatively, D is TRBD1 (6 bases). The CDR3 has 15 amino acids. The V and J ends lost 9 bases and 2 bases respectively, with 17 bases between them. The V gene's germline CDR1 is LNHNV and CDR2 YYDKDF (reference sequence). In nucleotides, the CDR3 is TGTGCCACTTCGTGGGGGGGGGCTGGCAATCAGCCCCAGCATTTT. This codes for CATSWGGAGNQPQHF.

This sequence joins TRBV20-1 and TRBJ2-7; no definite D call. The germline gives CDR1 DFQATT, CDR2 SNEGSKA (reference sequence). The germline V and J ends were trimmed by 1 base and 2 bases, with 15 bases remaining between them. The CDR3 covers 15 residues. The CDR3 DNA is TGCAGTGCTAGAGGATGGGTTGGCCTAACCTACGAGCAGTACTTC. It codes for CSARGWVGLTYEQYF.

The rearrangement joins TRBV5-1 to TRBJ2-7, with 8 bases fitting TRBD2. The ends lost 4 bases at V and 5 bases at J; junction bases unmatched: 8. The germline CDR1 and CDR2 sequences are SGHRS and YFSETQ. CDR3 size: 14 residues. CDR3 region: CASSGSGGYDEQYF. CDR3 coding DNA: TGCGCCAGCAGCGGGTCGGGAGGGTACGACGAGCAGTACTTC.

This clonotype was recorded many times. V gene TRBV12-3 or TRBV12-4 combines with J gene TRBJ1-1; 7 bases fit TRBD1. V gave up 7 bases and J gave up 5 bases; unmatched junction bases: 10. The CDR3 consists of 14 residues. In DNA, the CDR3 is TGTGCCAGCATTAGAGACAGGGTGGGGACTGAAGCTTTCTTT. This gives the protein CASIRDRVGTEAFF.

This clonotype was seen more than once but under ten times. This chain links TRBV5-1 with TRBJ1-2, with D possibly TRBD1 on 6 matching bases. V was shortened by 5 bases and J by 8 bases, with 19 bases between the two germline ends. The CDR3 has 14 residues. Germline V gives CDR1 SGHRS, CDR2 YFSETQ. CDR3 loop: CASRPPGETNGYTF. CDR3 DNA sequence: TGCGCCAGCAGACCTCCAGGGGAGACTAACGGCTACACCTTC.

The rearrangement links TRBV19 to TRBJ1-1; possibly TRBD1 for D (6 bases). CDR3 size: 15 residues. Germline V gene lookup returns CDR1 LNHDA and CDR2 SQIVND (reference sequence). V shed 5 bases and J shed 1 base, with 14 bases lying between them. CDR3 region: CASSPQGRGNTEAFF. CDR3 nucleotide sequence: TGTGCCAGTAGTCCTCAGGGGCGAGGGAACACTGAAGCTTTCTTT.

This clonotype appeared many times. V gene TRBV2 combines with J gene TRBJ2-7; D is possibly TRBD1 or TRBD2 (5 bases each). Germline CDR1 reads SNHLY; CDR2 reads FYNNEI. This CDR3 is built from 15 residues. Trimming removed 8 bases from V and 5 bases from J, with 22 bases in between. CDR3 sequence: CASLSTGTPTDEQYF. The CDR3 nucleotides read TGTGCCAGCCTTAGCACCGGGACCCCTACAGACGAGCAGTACTTC.

The chain carries TRBV30 and TRBJ1-2; D uncertain. The germline CDR1 and CDR2 sequences are GTSNPN and SVGIG (reference sequence). The V end was cut by 0 bases, the J end by 4 bases, with 9 bases between. The CDR3 consists of 13 residues. CDR3 protein: CAWSVIGIYGYTF. CDR3 DNA sequence: TGTGCCTGGAGTGTAATAGGTATCTATGGCTACACCTTC.

This clonotype was observed a handful of times. V is TRBV7-2 and J is TRBJ2-3; 15 bases align to TRBD2. From germline, CDR1 is SGHTA and CDR2 FQGNSA. The V gene end was trimmed by 5 bases and the J gene end by 0 bases; junction bases not matched to a gene: 9. The CDR3 consists of 19 residues. CDR3 DNA sequence: TGTGCCAGCAGCCCGGGACTAGCGGGGGGTCTCTGGAGCACAGATACGCAGTATTTT. Amino acids: CASSPGLAGGLWSTDTQYF.

The gene calls are TRBV27 and TRBJ2-5; 10 nucleotides agree with TRBD1. The DNA end is a closer match to TRBJ2-4, so the J assignment may be wrong. Germline V gene lookup returns CDR1 MNHEY and CDR2 SMNVEV (reference sequence). This CDR3 region has 15 residues. CDR3 region: CASSSSGTGANIQYF. As DNA, the CDR3 is TGTGCCAGCAGTTCCTCCGGGACAGGGGCAAACATTCAGTACTTC.

The chain uses TRBV20-1 and TRBJ2-3; D perhaps matches TRBD2 (5 bases). The CDR3 sequence is 13 residues long. The germline V gene has CDR1 DFQATT and CDR2 SNEGSKA (reference sequence). The ends were cut back, 5 bases at V and 5 bases at J, with 14 bases in the middle. CDR3 in amino acids: CSAPQLGGDTQYF. The CDR3 coding sequence is TGCAGTGCTCCCCAACTAGGTGGAGATACGCAGTATTTT.

The chain links TRBV3-1 to TRBJ2-1; 10 bases are a match to TRBD1. Germline trimming cut 5 bases from V and 10 bases from J; bases unmatched to any gene: 5. Germline-derived CDR1 and CDR2 are LGHDT and YNNKEL (reference sequence). The CDR3 runs 13 residues. The CDR3 DNA sequence: TGTGCCAGCAGCGGGGACAGGGGCCACGAGCAGTTCTTC. Amino acids: CASSGDRGHEQFF.

This chain joins TRBV2 and TRBJ2-1; perhaps D is TRBD1 or TRBD2 (5 bases each). This CDR3 contains 13 residues. Between the trimmed V and J ends, which lost 6 bases and 8 bases, there was a span of 14 bases. CDR1 is SNHLY and CDR2 is FYNNEI in the germline V gene. This CDR3 is CASSLDGGDEQFF. In DNA form, the CDR3 reads TGTGCCAGCAGCCTGGATGGGGGAGATGAGCAGTTCTTC.

In the case of this clonotype: Just one base apart from a much larger clone, this may be a read error. The genes are TRBV6-6 and TRBJ1-1; D remains unclear. The CDR3 loop spans 13 amino acids. Germline V gene lookup returns CDR1 MNHNY and CDR2 SVGAGI (reference sequence). V was trimmed by 2 bases and J by 1 base, leaving 5 bases between them. The CDR3 nucleotides read TGTGCCAGCAGTTACCAACAGAACACTGAAGCTTTCTTT. This gives the protein CASSYQQNTEAFF.

This clonotype has at least ten counts. The rearrangement links TRBV20-1 to TRBJ2-5; TRBD1 matches at 8 bases. In germline, CDR1 is DFQATT, CDR2 SNEGSKA (reference sequence). The CDR3 is 15 amino acids. J gave up 1 base and V 5 bases, and 9 bases lay outside the gene matches. CDR3 DNA: TGCAGTGCTTCACAGGGGGGTAACCTCCAAGAGACCCAGTACTTC. It codes for CSASQGGNLQETQYF.

The V and J genes are TRBV20-1 and TRBJ2-7; D may be TRBD1 (6 bases). This CDR3 has 11 amino acids. Germline V gene lookup returns CDR1 DFQATT and CDR2 SNEGSKA (reference sequence). With 4 bases removed from V and 5 bases from J, the gap between germline ends came to 9 bases. This CDR3 is CSANRVNEQYF. The DNA for the CDR3 is TGCAGTGCTAACAGGGTCAACGAGCAGTACTTC.

This clonotype was counted at least ten times. This chain links TRBV2 with TRBJ2-1; 13 positions match TRBD2. This CDR3 is built from 16 residues. The junction had 3 bases not matched to a gene; V was cut back by 3 bases and J by 4 bases. From germline, CDR1 is SNHLY and CDR2 FYNNEI. Here the CDR3 reads CASSDPGLAGYNEQFF. For the CDR3, the DNA is TGTGCCAGCAGTGACCCGGGACTAGCGGGGTACAATGAGCAGTTCTTC.

Many counts were recorded for this clonotype. The V gene is TRBV7-2, the J gene TRBJ1-2; no reliable D call. Germline CDR1 SGHTA, CDR2 FQGNSA. The CDR3 is made up of 15 amino acids. The V and J ends lost 5 bases and 0 bases respectively, with 13 bases between them. The CDR3 DNA reads TGTGCCAGCAGCCCCTCCAGGAATTCTAACTATGGCTACACCTTC. Protein product: CASSPSRNSNYGYTF.

This sequence joins TRBV6-2 or TRBV6-3 and TRBJ2-7; TRBD2 matches 7 bases. V was pared by 5 bases and J by 4 bases, with 11 bases of the junction left unmatched. Germline CDR1 MNHEY, CDR2 SVGEGT. The CDR3 is 15 residues long. CDR3 bases: TGTGCCAGCAGTGGGGAGGGGTTCGGAGAATACGAGCAGTACTTC. It translates to CASSGEGFGEYEQYF.

The gene calls are TRBV30 and TRBJ1-4; D is unclear. Trimming took 3 bases from V and 6 from J, leaving 14 bases between them. Germline values: CDR1 GTSNPN, CDR2 SVGIG (reference sequence). The CDR3 covers 14 residues. CDR3 bases: TGTGCCTGGAGACCCCCGGGATGGGATGAAAAACTGTTTTTT. It encodes CAWRPPGWDEKLFF. The whole variable domain, remainder taken from reference TRBV30 and TRBJ1-4, is SQTIHQWPATLVQPVGSPLSLECTVEGTSNPNLYWYRQAAGRGLQLLFYSVGIGQISSEVPQNLSASRPQDRQFILSSKKLLLSDSGFYLCAWRPPGWDEKLFFGSGTQLSVL.

This sequence joins TRBV6-6 and TRBJ2-2, with D possibly TRBD1 on 6 matching bases. Looked up from germline, CDR1 is MNHNY and CDR2 is SVGAGI (reference sequence). This CDR3 is 15 amino acids long. V lost 0 bases and J lost 7, with 12 bases in between. CDR3 bases: TGTGCCAGCAGTTACTCGACGAGGGGGAACGGGGAGCTGTTTTTT. It codes for CASSYSTRGNGELFF.

At least ten counts were recorded for this clonotype. The chain links TRBV4-2 to TRBJ2-1; D gene ambiguous. The germline gives CDR1 LGHNA, CDR2 YNFKEQ. V shed 0 bases and J shed 0 bases, with 6 bases lying between them. The CDR3 is 15 residues long. The CDR3 nucleotides read TGTGCCAGCAGCCAAGACAGAGTCTCCTACAATGAGCAGTTCTTC. The encoded protein is CASSQDRVSYNEQFF.

This clonotype was seen ten or more times. V usage is TRBV5-1 and J usage is TRBJ1-1, with D possibly being TRBD1 (6 bases). Trimming left V 2 bases short and J 4 bases short, with 9 bases between. Germline values: CDR1 SGHRS, CDR2 YFSETQ. The CDR3 spans 13 residues. In DNA, the CDR3 is TGCGCCAGCAGCTTTACGGGGGCCACTGAAGCTTTCTTT. It is translated as CASSFTGATEAFF.

This clonotype occurred many times. The chain couples TRBV7-9 to TRBJ2-7; the D is unclear. CDR1 SEHNR and CDR2 FQNEAQ come from the germline V gene (reference sequence). V was cut by 11 bases and J by 2 bases, with 13 bases left in between. This CDR3 has 12 amino acids. CDR3 loop: CASAASPYEQYF. CDR3 coding DNA: TGTGCCTCCGCCGCTTCTCCCTACGAGCAGTACTTC.

This clonotype was seen many times. The rearrangement links TRBV7-2 to TRBJ2-3; 12 bases map to TRBD2. Germline lookup yields CDR1 SGHTA and CDR2 FQGNSA. The CDR3 totals 16 residues. Trimming removed 3 bases from V and 2 bases from J; junction bases left unmatched: 3. This CDR3 is CASSFRLAGDTDTQYF. Written as DNA, the CDR3 is TGTGCCAGCAGCTTCAGACTAGCGGGGGACACAGATACGCAGTATTTT.